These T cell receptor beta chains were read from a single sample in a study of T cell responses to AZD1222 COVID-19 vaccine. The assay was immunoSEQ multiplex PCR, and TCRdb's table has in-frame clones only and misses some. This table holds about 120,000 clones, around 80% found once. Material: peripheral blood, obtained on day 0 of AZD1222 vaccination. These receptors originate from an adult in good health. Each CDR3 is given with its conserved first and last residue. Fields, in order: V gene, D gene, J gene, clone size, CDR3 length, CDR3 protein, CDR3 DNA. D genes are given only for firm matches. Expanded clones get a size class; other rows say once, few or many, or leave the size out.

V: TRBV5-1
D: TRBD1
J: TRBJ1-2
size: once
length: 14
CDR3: CASSLGQGEIGYTF
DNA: TGCGCCAGCAGCCTCGGACAGGGGGAAATTGGCTACACCTTC

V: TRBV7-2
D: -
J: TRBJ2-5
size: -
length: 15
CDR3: CASSLGAGRRETQYF
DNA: TGTGCCAGCAGCCTGGGGGCGGGTCGACGAGAGACCCAGTACTTC

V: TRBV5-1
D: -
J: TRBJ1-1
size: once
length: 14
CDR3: CASSLSQVNTEAFF
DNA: TGCGCCAGCAGCTTGAGTCAGGTGAACACTGAAGCTTTCTTT

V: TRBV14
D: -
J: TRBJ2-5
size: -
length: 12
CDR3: CASSQGSGTQYF
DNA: TGTGCCAGCAGCCAAGGAAGCGGGACCCAGTACTTC

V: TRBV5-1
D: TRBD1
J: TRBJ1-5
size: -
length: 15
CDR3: CASSWGTASNQPQHF
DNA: TGCGCCAGCAGCTGGGGGACAGCCAGCAATCAGCCCCAGCATTTT

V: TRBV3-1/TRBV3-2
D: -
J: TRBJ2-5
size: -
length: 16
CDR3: CASSPLPGGAAKTQYF
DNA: TGTGCCAGCAGCCCGCTCCCGGGGGGCGCCGCGAAGACCCAGTACTTC

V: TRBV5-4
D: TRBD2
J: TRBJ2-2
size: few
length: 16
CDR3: CASSPGLAVDTGELFF
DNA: TGTGCCAGCAGCCCGGGACTAGCGGTTGACACCGGGGAGCTGTTTTTT

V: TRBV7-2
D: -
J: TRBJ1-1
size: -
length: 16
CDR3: CASSWDSQRGNTEAFF
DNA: TGTGCCAGCAGCTGGGACTCCCAGCGGGGGAACACTGAAGCTTTCTTT

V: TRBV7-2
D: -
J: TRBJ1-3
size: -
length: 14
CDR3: CASSLNPEGNTIYF
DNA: TGTGCCAGCAGCTTAAACCCGGAGGGAAACACCATATATTTT

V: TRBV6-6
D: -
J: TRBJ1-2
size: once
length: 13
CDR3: CASSPARNYGYTF
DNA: TGTGCCAGCAGTCCCGCTCGCAACTATGGCTACACCTTC

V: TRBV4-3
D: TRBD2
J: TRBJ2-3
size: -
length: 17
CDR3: CASSQDPAGGPSDTQYF
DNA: TGCGCCAGCAGCCAAGATCCAGCGGGAGGGCCCTCAGATACGCAGTATTTT

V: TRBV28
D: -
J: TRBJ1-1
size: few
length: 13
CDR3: CASLRTVPTEAFF
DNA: TGTGCCAGCCTGCGGACGGTACCTACTGAAGCTTTCTTT

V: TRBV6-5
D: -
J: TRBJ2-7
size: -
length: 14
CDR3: CASSMSAYSYEQYF
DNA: TGTGCCAGCAGTATGTCCGCTTACTCCTACGAGCAGTACTTC

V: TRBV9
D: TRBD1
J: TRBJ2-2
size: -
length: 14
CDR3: CASQTGDYTGELFF
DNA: TGTGCCAGCCAGACAGGGGATTACACCGGGGAGCTGTTTTTT

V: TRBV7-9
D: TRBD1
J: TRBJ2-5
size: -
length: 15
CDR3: CASNSGTGGLETQYF
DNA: TGTGCCAGCAACTCCGGGACAGGGGGCTTGGAGACCCAGTACTTC

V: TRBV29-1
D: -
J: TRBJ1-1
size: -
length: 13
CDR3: CSVVGLLITEAFF
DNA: TGCAGCGTTGTCGGACTACTGATCACTGAAGCTTTCTTT

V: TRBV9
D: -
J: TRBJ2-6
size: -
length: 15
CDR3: CASSVVVSGANVLTF
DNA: TGTGCCAGCAGCGTAGTGGTCTCTGGGGCCAACGTCCTGACTTTC

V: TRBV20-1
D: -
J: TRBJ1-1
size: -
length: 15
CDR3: CSASRGRIMNTEAFF
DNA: TGCAGTGCTAGTAGGGGACGGATAATGAACACTGAAGCTTTCTTT

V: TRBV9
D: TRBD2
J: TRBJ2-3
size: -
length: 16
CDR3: CASSPRGSGGLNTQYF
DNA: TGTGCCAGCAGCCCCCGGGGTAGCGGGGGCTTGAATACGCAGTATTTT

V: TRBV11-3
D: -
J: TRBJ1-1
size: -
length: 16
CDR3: CASKIAYRDSNTEAFF
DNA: TGTGCCAGCAAAATAGCTTATAGGGATTCGAACACTGAAGCTTTCTTT

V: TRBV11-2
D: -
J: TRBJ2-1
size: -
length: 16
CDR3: CASSLEIALTYNEQFF
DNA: TGTGCCAGCAGCTTAGAGATAGCGTTAACCTACAATGAGCAGTTCTTC

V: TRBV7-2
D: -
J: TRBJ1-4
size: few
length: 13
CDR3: CASSLVADEKLFF
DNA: TGTGCCAGCAGCTTAGTCGCTGATGAAAAACTGTTTTTT

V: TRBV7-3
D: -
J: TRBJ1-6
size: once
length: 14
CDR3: CASSLGPSNSPLHF
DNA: TGTGCCAGCAGCTTAGGGCCCTCTAATTCACCCCTCCACTTT

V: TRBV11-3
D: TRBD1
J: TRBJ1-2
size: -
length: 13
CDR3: CASSSDRGYGYTF
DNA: TGTGCCAGCAGCTCGGACAGGGGATATGGCTACACCTTC

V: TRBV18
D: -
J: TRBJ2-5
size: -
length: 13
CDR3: CASSPDSQETQYF
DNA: TGTGCCAGCTCACCGGACAGCCAAGAGACCCAGTACTTC

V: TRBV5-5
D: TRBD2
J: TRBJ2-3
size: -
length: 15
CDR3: CASSYSGRASDTQYF
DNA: TGTGCCAGCAGCTATAGCGGGAGGGCCTCTGATACGCAGTATTTT

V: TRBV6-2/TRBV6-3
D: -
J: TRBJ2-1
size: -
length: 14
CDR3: CASSFWRSYNEQFF
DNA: TGTGCCAGCAGTTTCTGGCGCTCCTACAATGAGCAGTTCTTC

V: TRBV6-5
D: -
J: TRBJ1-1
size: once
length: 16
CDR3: CASSWGRARRNTEAFF
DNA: TGTGCCAGCAGTTGGGGCCGGGCGAGGAGGAACACTGAAGCTTTCTTT

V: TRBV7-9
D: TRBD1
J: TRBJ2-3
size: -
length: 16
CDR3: CASSQGDRGRSDTQYF
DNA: TGTGCCAGCAGCCAGGGGGACAGGGGGCGATCAGATACGCAGTATTTT

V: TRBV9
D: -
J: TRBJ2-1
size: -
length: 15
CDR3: CASSTNSIQNNEQFF
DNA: TGTGCCAGCAGCACAAACTCCATACAAAACAATGAGCAGTTCTTC

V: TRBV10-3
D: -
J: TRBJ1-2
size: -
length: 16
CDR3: CAISDNGMHSNYGYTF
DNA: TGTGCCATCAGTGATAACGGGATGCATTCTAACTATGGCTACACCTTC

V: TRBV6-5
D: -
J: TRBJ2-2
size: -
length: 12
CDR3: CASSLYTGELFF
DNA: TGTGCCAGCAGTTTGTACACCGGGGAGCTGTTTTTT

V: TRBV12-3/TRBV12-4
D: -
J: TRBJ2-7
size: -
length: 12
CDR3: CASSSVRYEQYF
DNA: TGTGCCAGCAGCAGTGTTCGGTACGAGCAGTACTTC

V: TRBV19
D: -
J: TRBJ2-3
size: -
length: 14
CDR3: CASSFVGTGDTQYF
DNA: TGTGCCAGTAGTTTTGTTGGTACAGGAGATACGCAGTATTTT

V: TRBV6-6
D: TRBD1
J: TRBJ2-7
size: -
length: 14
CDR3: CASSPSNTGVEQYF
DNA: TGTGCCAGCAGTCCCTCAAACACAGGGGTCGAGCAGTACTTC

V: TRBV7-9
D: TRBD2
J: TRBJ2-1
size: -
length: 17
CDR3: CASSLAGTSGSLAEQFF
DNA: TGTGCCAGCAGCTTAGCCGGAACTAGCGGGAGTCTGGCTGAGCAGTTCTTC

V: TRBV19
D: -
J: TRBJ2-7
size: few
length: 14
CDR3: CASSIQINSYEQYF
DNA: TGTGCCAGTAGTATCCAGATCAACAGCTACGAGCAGTACTTC

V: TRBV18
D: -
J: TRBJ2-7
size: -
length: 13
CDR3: CASSPLGSDEQYF
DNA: TGTGCCAGCTCACCACTGGGGTCCGACGAGCAGTACTTC

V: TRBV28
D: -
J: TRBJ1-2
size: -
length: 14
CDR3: CASSPPTGVYGYTF
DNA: TGTGCCAGCAGTCCCCCCACGGGAGTCTATGGCTACACCTTC

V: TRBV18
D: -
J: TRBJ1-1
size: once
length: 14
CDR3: CASSLGTGNTEAFF
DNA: TGTGCCAGCTCACTAGGAACAGGGAACACTGAAGCTTTCTTT

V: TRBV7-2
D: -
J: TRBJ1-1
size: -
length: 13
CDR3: CASSPGHSDEAFF
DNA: TGTGCCAGCAGCCCGGGGCACAGCGACGAAGCTTTCTTT

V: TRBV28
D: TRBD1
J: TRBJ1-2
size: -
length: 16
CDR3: CASSYFEGASSYGYTF
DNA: TGTGCCAGCAGTTATTTTGAGGGGGCGTCTTCCTATGGCTACACCTTC

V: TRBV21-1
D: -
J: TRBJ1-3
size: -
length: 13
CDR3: CASSLYTGNTIYF
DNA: TGTGCCAGCAGCCTTTATACAGGAAACACCATATATTTT

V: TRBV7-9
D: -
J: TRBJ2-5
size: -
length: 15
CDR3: CASSLQGGVSETQYF
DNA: TGTGCCAGCAGCTTACAAGGAGGGGTCTCAGAGACCCAGTACTTC

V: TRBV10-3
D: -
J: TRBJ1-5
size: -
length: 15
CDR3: CAISEGPLSNQPQHF
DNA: TGTGCCATCAGTGAAGGGCCACTTAGCAATCAGCCCCAGCATTTT

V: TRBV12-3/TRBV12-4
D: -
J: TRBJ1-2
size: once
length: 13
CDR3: CASSLSSNYGYTF
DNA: TGTGCCAGCAGTTTAAGCAGTAACTATGGCTACACCTTC

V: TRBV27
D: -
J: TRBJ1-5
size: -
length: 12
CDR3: CASSLGTGPQHF
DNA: TGTGCCAGCAGTTTGGGCACGGGGCCCCAGCATTTT

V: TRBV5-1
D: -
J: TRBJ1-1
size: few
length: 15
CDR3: CASSRTPGVSTEAFF
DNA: TGCGCCAGCAGCAGGACTCCAGGGGTCTCCACTGAAGCTTTCTTT

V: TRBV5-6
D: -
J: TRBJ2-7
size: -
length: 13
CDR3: CASSFRDNYEQYF
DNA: TGTGCCAGCAGCTTCCGGGACAACTACGAGCAGTACTTC

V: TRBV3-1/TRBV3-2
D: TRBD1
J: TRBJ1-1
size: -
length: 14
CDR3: CASSQDRGRTEAFF
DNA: TGTGCCAGCAGCCAAGACAGGGGGCGGACTGAAGCTTTCTTT

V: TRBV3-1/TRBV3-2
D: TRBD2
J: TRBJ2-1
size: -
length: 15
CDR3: CASRRTSGHYNEQFF
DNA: TGTGCCAGCAGACGGACTAGCGGTCACTACAATGAGCAGTTCTTC

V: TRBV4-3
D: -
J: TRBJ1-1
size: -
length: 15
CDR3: CASSQVSGVNTEAFF
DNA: TGCGCCAGCAGCCAAGTTTCAGGGGTGAACACTGAAGCTTTCTTT

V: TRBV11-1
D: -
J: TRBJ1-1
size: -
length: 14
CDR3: CASSLGQVNTEAFF
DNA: TGTGCCAGCAGCCTGGGACAAGTGAACACTGAAGCTTTCTTT

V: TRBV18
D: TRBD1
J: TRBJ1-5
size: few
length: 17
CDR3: CASSQRSWTGFNQPQHF
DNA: TGTGCCAGCTCACAAAGGAGCTGGACAGGGTTCAATCAGCCCCAGCATTTT

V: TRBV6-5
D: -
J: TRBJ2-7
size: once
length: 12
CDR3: CASSYRGYEQYF
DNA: TGTGCCAGCAGTTACAGGGGATACGAGCAGTACTTC

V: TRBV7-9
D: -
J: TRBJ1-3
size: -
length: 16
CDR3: CASSLTSGVSGNTIYF
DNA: TGTGCCAGCAGCTTAACGTCCGGGGTCTCTGGAAACACCATATATTTT

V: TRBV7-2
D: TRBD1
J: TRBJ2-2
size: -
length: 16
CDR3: CASSFRKTGVDGELFF
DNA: TGTGCCAGCAGCTTTAGAAAAACAGGGGTCGACGGGGAGCTGTTTTTT

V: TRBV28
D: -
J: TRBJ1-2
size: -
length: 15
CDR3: CASSLYLSVPGGYTF
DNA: TGTGCCAGCAGTTTATACCTGTCGGTTCCCGGTGGCTACACCTTC

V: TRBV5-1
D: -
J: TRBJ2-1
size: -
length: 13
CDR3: CASSLARDNEQFF
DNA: TGCGCCAGCAGCTTGGCTAGGGACAATGAGCAGTTCTTC